This is a list of T cell receptor beta chains from one sample in a study of T cell responses to AZD1222 COVID-19 vaccine. Assay: immunoSEQ multiplex PCR; the TCRdb copy retains only in-frame clones and omits some. The data hold 15,000 or so clones, with approximately 80% observed a single time. The sequencing used peripheral blood, collected 28 days after the second AZD1222 dose. The receptors stem from an adult who received the AZD1222 COVID-19 vaccine. The CDR3 runs from the conserved cysteine through the conserved F or W. The D gene is left open where the match is weak. Expanded clones get a size class; other rows say once, few or many, or leave the size out.

V gene: TRBV6-5
clone size: NA
D gene: NA
J gene: TRBJ1-2
CDR3 protein: CASSTPQFYGYTF
CDR3 DNA: TGTGCCAGCAGTACCCCACAGTTTTATGGCTACACCTTC

V gene: TRBV7-3
clone size: NA
D gene: NA
J gene: TRBJ1-6
CDR3 protein: CASSTGGGNSPLHF
CDR3 DNA: TGTGCCAGCAGTACGGGGGGTGGAAATTCACCCCTCCACTTT

V gene: TRBV10-3
clone size: NA
D gene: NA
J gene: TRBJ1-1
CDR3 protein: CAISEQWVAEAFF
CDR3 DNA: TGTGCCATCAGTGAGCAATGGGTCGCTGAAGCTTTCTTT

V gene: TRBV4-1
clone size: NA
D gene: NA
J gene: TRBJ1-1
CDR3 protein: CASSHARGLGNTEAFF
CDR3 DNA: TGCGCCAGCAGCCACGCTAGGGGGTTGGGGAACACTGAAGCTTTCTTT

V gene: TRBV7-3
clone size: NA
D gene: NA
J gene: TRBJ1-1
CDR3 protein: CASSRSGGNTEAFF
CDR3 DNA: TGTGCCAGCAGCAGAAGCGGGGGGAACACTGAAGCTTTCTTT

V gene: TRBV7-9
clone size: few
D gene: NA
J gene: TRBJ1-3
CDR3 protein: CASSSAANSGNTIYF
CDR3 DNA: TGTGCCAGCAGCTCCGCGGCGAACTCTGGAAACACCATATATTTT

V gene: TRBV4-1
clone size: NA
D gene: TRBD2
J gene: TRBJ2-5
CDR3 protein: CASSSPGLAGGPDKETQYF
CDR3 DNA: TGCGCCAGCAGCTCCCCCGGACTAGCGGGGGGGCCAGACAAGGAGACCCAGTACTTC

V gene: TRBV5-5
clone size: few
D gene: TRBD1
J gene: TRBJ2-7
CDR3 protein: CASSRQGTYEQYF
CDR3 DNA: TGTGCCAGCAGCCGACAGGGAACCTACGAGCAGTACTTC

V gene: TRBV9
clone size: NA
D gene: NA
J gene: TRBJ1-4
CDR3 protein: CASSPRALTNEKLFF
CDR3 DNA: TGTGCCAGCAGCCCAAGGGCCTTAACTAATGAAAAACTGTTTTTT

V gene: TRBV7-9
clone size: NA
D gene: NA
J gene: TRBJ2-3
CDR3 protein: CASSLDRVEDTQYF
CDR3 DNA: TGTGCCAGCAGCTTAGACAGGGTAGAAGATACGCAGTATTTT

V gene: TRBV2
clone size: NA
D gene: TRBD1
J gene: TRBJ1-6
CDR3 protein: CASRDRASSYNSPLHF
CDR3 DNA: TGTGCCAGCAGGGACAGGGCTTCCTCCTATAATTCACCCCTCCACTTT

V gene: TRBV12-3/TRBV12-4
clone size: NA
D gene: NA
J gene: TRBJ1-2
CDR3 protein: CASSFMGPYGYTF
CDR3 DNA: TGTGCCAGCAGTTTTATGGGCCCCTATGGCTACACCTTC

V gene: TRBV14
clone size: NA
D gene: NA
J gene: TRBJ1-2
CDR3 protein: CASSQGRGLYGYTF
CDR3 DNA: TGTGCCAGCAGCCAAGGTAGAGGTTTATATGGCTACACCTTC

V gene: TRBV5-1
clone size: NA
D gene: TRBD2
J gene: TRBJ2-5
CDR3 protein: CASSLATGEGETQYF
CDR3 DNA: TGCGCCAGCAGCTTGGCCACCGGGGAGGGAGAGACCCAGTACTTC

V gene: TRBV28
clone size: NA
D gene: TRBD1
J gene: TRBJ2-7
CDR3 protein: CASRKQGSSYEQYF
CDR3 DNA: TGTGCCAGCAGGAAACAGGGGAGCTCCTACGAGCAGTACTTC

V gene: TRBV4-3
clone size: once
D gene: NA
J gene: TRBJ2-5
CDR3 protein: CASSRAEGETQYF
CDR3 DNA: TGCGCCAGCAGCCGGGCTGAGGGAGAGACCCAGTACTTC

V gene: TRBV19
clone size: NA
D gene: TRBD1
J gene: TRBJ1-6
CDR3 protein: CASRQGSSYNSPLHF
CDR3 DNA: TGTGCCAGTAGACAGGGGAGCTCCTATAATTCACCCCTCCACTTT

V gene: TRBV7-9
clone size: few
D gene: NA
J gene: TRBJ1-4
CDR3 protein: CASSLDSDRGKLFF
CDR3 DNA: TGTGCCAGCAGCTTAGACTCTGACCGGGGAAAACTGTTTTTT

V gene: TRBV5-6
clone size: NA
D gene: TRBD1
J gene: TRBJ1-6
CDR3 protein: CASSPGQDYSPLHF
CDR3 DNA: TGTGCCAGCAGCCCCGGACAGGATTATTCACCCCTCCACTTT

V gene: TRBV6-5
clone size: NA
D gene: NA
J gene: TRBJ2-7
CDR3 protein: CASSYARAEDEQYF
CDR3 DNA: TGTGCCAGCAGTTACGCTCGCGCCGAGGACGAGCAGTACTTC

V gene: TRBV3-1/TRBV3-2
clone size: NA
D gene: NA
J gene: TRBJ2-1
CDR3 protein: CASSHLDKYNEQFF
CDR3 DNA: TGTGCCAGCAGCCACTTAGACAAGTACAATGAGCAGTTCTTC

V gene: TRBV5-4
clone size: NA
D gene: NA
J gene: TRBJ1-1
CDR3 protein: CASSLGAGDFQYTEAFF
CDR3 DNA: TGTGCCAGCAGCTTGGGAGCAGGGGACTTCCAATACACTGAAGCTTTCTTT

V gene: TRBV9
clone size: NA
D gene: TRBD1
J gene: TRBJ1-5
CDR3 protein: CASSVAGTGGNQPQHF
CDR3 DNA: TGTGCCAGCAGCGTAGCTGGGACAGGGGGTAATCAGCCCCAGCATTTT

V gene: TRBV7-3
clone size: NA
D gene: NA
J gene: TRBJ2-2
CDR3 protein: CASSLTGVGTGELFF
CDR3 DNA: TGTGCCAGCAGCTTAACGGGGGTCGGAACCGGGGAGCTGTTTTTT

V gene: TRBV2
clone size: NA
D gene: NA
J gene: TRBJ2-3
CDR3 protein: CASRGVGSTDTQYF
CDR3 DNA: TGTGCCAGCAGGGGGGTCGGGAGCACAGATACGCAGTATTTT

V gene: TRBV30
clone size: NA
D gene: TRBD2
J gene: TRBJ2-3
CDR3 protein: CAWSTRTSPADTQYF
CDR3 DNA: TGTGCCTGGAGTACCAGGACTAGCCCCGCAGATACGCAGTATTTT

V gene: TRBV21-1
clone size: NA
D gene: NA
J gene: TRBJ2-3
CDR3 protein: CASSKATGQPDTQYF
CDR3 DNA: TGTGCCAGCAGCAAAGCTACGGGACAACCAGATACGCAGTATTTT

V gene: TRBV11-3
clone size: NA
D gene: TRBD2
J gene: TRBJ2-2
CDR3 protein: CASSLGGADGELFF
CDR3 DNA: TGTGCCAGCAGCCTCGGGGGGGCGGACGGGGAGCTGTTTTTT

V gene: TRBV9
clone size: NA
D gene: TRBD2
J gene: TRBJ2-2
CDR3 protein: CASSMGLAGSNTGELFF
CDR3 DNA: TGTGCCAGCAGCATGGGACTAGCGGGGTCGAACACCGGGGAGCTGTTTTTT

V gene: TRBV10-3
clone size: once
D gene: NA
J gene: TRBJ2-2
CDR3 protein: CAISQGEAGELFF
CDR3 DNA: TGTGCCATCAGCCAGGGTGAGGCCGGGGAGCTGTTTTTT

V gene: TRBV10-1
clone size: NA
D gene: NA
J gene: TRBJ1-2
CDR3 protein: CASSESMVDGYTF
CDR3 DNA: TGCGCCAGCAGTGAGTCCATGGTTGATGGCTACACCTTC

V gene: TRBV30
clone size: NA
D gene: NA
J gene: TRBJ1-1
CDR3 protein: CAWSPGTSNTEAFF
CDR3 DNA: TGTGCCTGGAGTCCCGGGACTTCGAACACTGAAGCTTTCTTT

V gene: TRBV5-4
clone size: NA
D gene: TRBD2
J gene: TRBJ2-7
CDR3 protein: CASKTQGGSYEQYF
CDR3 DNA: TGTGCCAGCAAGACCCAGGGAGGGTCCTACGAGCAGTACTTC

V gene: TRBV13
clone size: NA
D gene: NA
J gene: TRBJ2-7
CDR3 protein: CASSLFISGQGLGEQYF
CDR3 DNA: TGTGCCAGCAGCTTGTTTATTTCAGGACAGGGACTAGGGGAGCAGTACTTC

V gene: TRBV6-2/TRBV6-3
clone size: NA
D gene: NA
J gene: TRBJ1-1
CDR3 protein: CASSYAVGTEAFF
CDR3 DNA: TGTGCCAGCAGTTACGCCGTGGGGACTGAAGCTTTCTTT

V gene: TRBV4-3
clone size: NA
D gene: TRBD2
J gene: TRBJ2-5
CDR3 protein: CASSQDFSTSGETQYF
CDR3 DNA: TGCGCCAGCAGCCAAGACTTTTCAACTAGCGGAGAGACCCAGTACTTC

V gene: TRBV19
clone size: NA
D gene: NA
J gene: TRBJ1-1
CDR3 protein: CASSNRRTEAFF
CDR3 DNA: TGTGCCAGTAGTAACCGGCGCACTGAAGCTTTCTTT

V gene: TRBV7-9
clone size: NA
D gene: NA
J gene: TRBJ1-2
CDR3 protein: CASSLGQGTNYGYTF
CDR3 DNA: TGTGCCAGCAGCTTGGGGCAGGGGACTAACTATGGCTACACCTTC

V gene: TRBV29-1
clone size: NA
D gene: TRBD1
J gene: TRBJ2-1
CDR3 protein: CSARDRSSYNEQFF
CDR3 DNA: TGCAGCGCCCGGGACAGAAGCTCCTACAATGAGCAGTTCTTC

V gene: TRBV27
clone size: NA
D gene: NA
J gene: TRBJ1-5
CDR3 protein: CASSYDGLRPQHF
CDR3 DNA: TGTGCCAGCAGTTACGATGGGTTGAGGCCCCAGCATTTT

V gene: TRBV4-2
clone size: NA
D gene: NA
J gene: TRBJ1-5
CDR3 protein: CASSQEREGQPQHF
CDR3 DNA: TGTGCCAGCAGCCAAGAGCGGGAAGGTCAGCCCCAGCATTTT

V gene: TRBV7-9
clone size: once
D gene: TRBD2
J gene: TRBJ2-1
CDR3 protein: CAYRGGYNEQFF
CDR3 DNA: TGTGCCTACCGCGGGGGATACAATGAGCAGTTCTTC

V gene: TRBV21-1
clone size: once
D gene: NA
J gene: TRBJ1-2
CDR3 protein: CASSKGGGRESYGYTF
CDR3 DNA: TGTGCCAGCAGCAAAGGAGGGGGTAGGGAGAGCTATGGCTACACCTTC

V gene: TRBV6-5
clone size: NA
D gene: NA
J gene: TRBJ2-7
CDR3 protein: CASSYGGPPSYEQYF
CDR3 DNA: TGTGCCAGCAGTTACGGGGGGCCACCCTCCTACGAGCAGTACTTC

V gene: TRBV6-1
clone size: once
D gene: NA
J gene: TRBJ1-1
CDR3 protein: CASTFGRGKNTEAFF
CDR3 DNA: TGTGCCAGCACTTTCGGGAGGGGAAAGAACACTGAAGCTTTCTTT

V gene: TRBV27
clone size: NA
D gene: TRBD2
J gene: TRBJ2-2
CDR3 protein: CASSYTSGNTGELFF
CDR3 DNA: TGTGCCAGCAGTTACACTAGCGGGAACACCGGGGAGCTGTTTTTT

V gene: TRBV4-3
clone size: NA
D gene: NA
J gene: TRBJ1-5
CDR3 protein: CASSQDQVGQPQHF
CDR3 DNA: TGCGCCAGCAGCCAAGATCAAGTGGGTCAGCCCCAGCATTTT

V gene: TRBV6-2/TRBV6-3
clone size: NA
D gene: NA
J gene: TRBJ2-5
CDR3 protein: CASSSGDTEETQYF
CDR3 DNA: TGTGCCAGCAGTTCCGGGGATACAGAAGAGACCCAGTACTTC

V gene: TRBV7-8
clone size: NA
D gene: TRBD1
J gene: TRBJ2-7
CDR3 protein: CASSRRQGWYEQYF
CDR3 DNA: TGTGCCAGCAGCCGCCGACAGGGTTGGTACGAGCAGTACTTC

V gene: TRBV9
clone size: few
D gene: NA
J gene: TRBJ1-3
CDR3 protein: CASSAGEVRGNTIYF
CDR3 DNA: TGTGCCAGCAGCGCCGGTGAAGTTCGCGGAAACACCATATATTTT

V gene: TRBV27
clone size: once
D gene: TRBD1
J gene: TRBJ1-2
CDR3 protein: CASNQKDRNYGYTF
CDR3 DNA: TGTGCCAGCAACCAAAAGGACAGGAACTATGGCTACACCTTC

V gene: TRBV3-1/TRBV3-2
clone size: NA
D gene: NA
J gene: TRBJ2-1
CDR3 protein: CASTGYNEQFF
CDR3 DNA: TGTGCCAGCACCGGCTACAATGAGCAGTTCTTC